This section outlines one TCR beta chain sequence together with its context. Antigen specificity is unknown. This sample was included in a study of T cell responses to AZD1222 COVID-19 vaccine. Findings and limits, study-wide: Spike-specific TCR breadth and depth both grew after two AZD1222 doses. As reported, nearly half of all spike-specific TCRs target variant regions that are unmutated.

The germline V gene encodes CDR1 SQVTM and CDR2 ANQGSEA. Trimming pared 6 bases from V and 1 base from J, leaving 16 bases between. The CDR3 loop spans 15 amino acids. TCRdb's copy holds only in-frame clones and misses some; the assay was immunoSEQ multiplex PCR. This table holds 95,000 to 100,000 clones, 87% found once. V and J are TRBV29-1 and TRBJ1-5; D is undetermined. The receptor was derived from an adult in good health. The sequences come from peripheral blood, collected on day 0 of AZD1222 vaccination. The CDR3 DNA is TGCAGCGTCACTTTTTCCGGCAGCAGCAATCAGCCCCAGCATTTT. Residues: CSVTFSGSSNQPQHF.